This T cell receptor beta chain was documented in a study of tumor-infiltrating lymphocytes in primary liver carcinoma (dated 2017 in TCRdb). Regarding the complete study: Five patients with histopathologically diagnosed primary liver carcinoma underwent surgical resection in China between 2015 and March 2016. High reproducibility was observed for the technical replicate repertoires, with mean shared-clone rates approximately 0.9 and correlation coefficients above 0.95. Hepatocellular carcinoma (four) or combined HCC and intrahepatic cholangiocarcinoma (one) was present in the five patients, who were three men and two women aged 30 to 69 years. Across five regions of each liver tumor, along with adjacent normal tissue and blood, the study brought together TCRbeta repertoire sequencing, expression microarrays and whole-exome sequencing. A total of some 35 specimens from 5 patients went through TCRbeta repertoire sequencing, namely 25 tumor regions, 5 adjacent noncancerous liver tissues and 5 peripheral blood samples. The five patients had tumors of stage T1-T3 N0M0, with maximum diameters ranging from 4.2 to 10 cm. Samples yielded roughly 3.5 to 8 million productive TCRbeta reads; read depth did not differ significantly between tissue types. General conclusions and limits of the study: The study included only five patients, and the authors note findings should be validated in a larger study. Only the TCR beta chain was sequenced, so true repertoire diversity is likely underestimated because unpaired alpha chains were not captured. Compared with blood, tumors had a significantly larger share of the repertoire taken up by the top 250 clones (p = 0.039). Bulk unsorted samples precluded comparing CD4+ and CD8+ T cell repertoires. Repertoire overlap was found to be higher between tumor regions (mean about 35%) than between tumor-adjacent (about 17%) or tumor-blood (14%) pairs, consistent with antigen-driven expansion.

Using a constant-region primer and ProtoScript II reverse transcriptase, TCRbeta-specific cDNA was reverse-transcribed from approximately 0.55 ug total RNA. Three nested multiplex PCR rounds, following a slightly modified ARM-PCR procedure, were used to build the TCRbeta libraries. Sample barcodes and Illumina adapters were attached in a final 25-cycle PCR using Deep VentR polymerase. Before sequencing, amplicons of 200-500 bp were purified from gel using a QIAquick gel extraction kit. TCRbeta amplicons were sequenced on an Illumina HiSeq 2500 with 250-bp paired-end reads. As for the authors' bioinformatics: Trimmomatic v0.33 was used to quality-trim the reads, and FLASH v1.2.11 was used to merge paired reads so that full CDR3 sequences could be recovered. MiGEC v1.2.1b assigned V, D and J germline segments to the rearranged TCRbeta sequences. Clonotype statistics, along with Shannon-Wiener diversity indices, were calculated using VDJtools v1.0.0. Except for diversity analysis, only the 250 most abundant clonotypes of each sample were used in subsequent analyses to reduce sampling bias. The public reads were reprocessed in TCRdb via fastp at Q25 and MiXCR, keeping in-frame beta chains. Every distinct CDR3 protein forms one entry, paired with its most common genes and DNA. The V and J calls reflect TCRdb's pipeline rather than the authors' work. Present in this sample are some 190,000 distinct CDR3 sequences, about 60% of which were seen just once. The ten largest clones capture roughly 76% of the sample.

TRIzol reagent was used to extract blood RNA from unsorted whole blood, while the DNeasy Blood & Tissue kit provided the germline DNA. At the time of sampling, the patients were treatment-naive and had chronic HBV infection. Before surgery, four milliliters of peripheral blood were drawn into K2EDTA tubes. Comments on this clonotype: The specificity of this receptor is unknown. Qualities for individual bases were not recorded, and no much larger clone is one base off.

Sequenced input: peripheral blood. The source of this sequence is a man aged 40-55 years with primary liver carcinoma and hepatitis B virus infection.

The CDR3 region: CASSLTGSGNQPQHF. The DNA sequence is as follows: TGTGCCAGCAGTTTAACCGGGTCAGGCAATCAGCCCCAGCATTTT. The rearranged segments are TRBV28 and TRBJ1-5; the D gene lacks a confident call. From the cysteine up to the phenylalanine, the CDR3 has a length of 15 residues. Of all the DNA, just the CDR3 is kept, 45 bases in frame from base 1. From a lookup of the germline V gene, CDR1 and CDR2 are MDHEN and SYDVKM. V and J are truncated by 2 bases and 2 bases respectively, leaving an intervening sequence of 10 bases.